These 9 T cell receptor beta chains originate from one sample sequenced in a study of read filtering for tumor transcriptome and immune sequencing (TCRdb year 2020). The sequencing machine was an Illumina HiSeq 4000. Starting from approximately 400 ng RNA, TCR libraries were constructed with the Immunoverse kit using molecular barcoded adaptors that cover the alpha/delta and beta/gamma chains. TCRdb handled the public reads itself, with Q25 trimming in fastp and clone calling in MiXCR, and kept productive beta chains. Identical CDR3 protein sequences are pooled into one entry, listed with their most common genes and DNA. Within this sample are 100,000 to 150,000 distinct CDR3 sequences, with 13% of them counted one time only. 8% to 13% of the sample is taken by the ten largest. The sample was a population of CD138-negative cells sorted from bone marrow. Read against the paper, the sample's cell subset or site label means: bone marrow mononuclear cells depleted of CD138+ plasma/myeloma cells by negative magnetic selection. Source of these receptors: a donor aged 40 or older with multiple myeloma.

The table lists this clonotype with many counts. The J gene is TRBJ2-5, the V gene TRBV12-3 or TRBV12-4, with D perhaps being TRBD1 or TRBD2 (7 bases each). This CDR3 comprises 15 residues. Deletions cut 5 bases from V and 5 bases from J, with 18 bases between. CDR3 DNA: TGTGCCAGCAGTCGAACCTCAGGGGGGGGTGAGACCCAGTACTTC. Residues: CASSRTSGGGETQYF.

This clonotype was seen at least ten times. The chain has TRBV7-2 and TRBJ2-2; D gene unclear. The V gene's germline CDR1 is SGHTA and CDR2 FQGNSA. With 5 bases removed from V and 5 bases from J, the gap between germline ends came to 15 bases. CDR3 length: 15 residues. The CDR3: CASSRPGGGTGELFF. In DNA, the CDR3 is TGTGCCAGCAGCCGCCCGGGCGGTGGGACCGGGGAGCTGTTTTTT.

For this clonotype: The likely explanation is a read error, given a far larger clone one base away. A read error is likely, as this CDR3 ends without the conserved phenylalanine or tryptophan. The chain has TRBV7-7 and TRBJ2-1; D possibly uses TRBD1 or TRBD2 (6 bases each). This CDR3 contains 14 residues. The V end lost 1 base, the J end lost 13 bases, and 17 bases lay between the germline ends. Looked up from germline, CDR1 is SSHAT and CDR2 is FNYEAQ (reference sequence). CDR3 protein: CASSLGGLAPNQFS. CDR3 nucleotide sequence: TGTGCCAGCAGCTTAGGGGGGCTAGCGCCAAATCAGTTCTCC.

Ten or more counts support this clonotype. J is TRBJ2-1 and V is TRBV11-2; D unclear. The ends were cut back, 1 base at V and 3 bases at J, with 7 bases in the middle. The CDR3 is 14 amino acids. Germline CDR1 reads SGHAT; CDR2 reads FQNNGV. CDR3 residues: CASSLGVDYNEQFF. The CDR3, as DNA: TGTGCCAGCAGCTTAGGGGTCGACTACAATGAGCAGTTCTTC.

This clonotype was recorded once. A much larger clonotype is one base distant, so this may be a read error. The V and J genes are TRBV19 and TRBJ2-1; D remains ambiguous. Trimming removed 6 bases from V and 3 bases from J, with 9 bases in between. This CDR3 contains 13 residues. Germline V gives CDR1 LNHDA, CDR2 SQIVND (reference sequence). CDR3 sequence: CASSLGYYNEQFF. The CDR3 bases are TGTGCCAGTAGCCTGGGGTACTACAATGAGCAGTTCTTC.

This clonotype was seen at least ten times. V gene TRBV7-9 combines with J gene TRBJ2-4, with D possibly TRBD1 on 5 matching bases. V lost 3 bases to trimming and J lost 9 bases, with 15 bases between them. CDR1 is SEHNR, CDR2 FQNEAQ, per germline (reference sequence). The CDR3 runs 14 residues. The CDR3 DNA follows: TGTGCCAGCAGCTTCGCACAGACAGTAGCCATTCAGTACTTC. This gives the protein CASSFAQTVAIQYF.

This clonotype was counted at least ten times. The V gene is TRBV7-8, the J gene TRBJ2-1; 8 nucleotides line up with TRBD2. This CDR3 comprises 14 residues. The V and J ends lost 5 bases and 5 bases, in that order; junction bases with no gene match: 5. The V gene's germline CDR1 is SGHVS and CDR2 FQNEAQ. CDR3 protein: CASSRLAGHNEQFF. CDR3 nucleotide sequence: TGTGCCAGCAGCCGTCTAGCGGGCCACAATGAGCAGTTCTTC.

This clonotype was seen repeatedly, ten times or more. J is TRBJ2-5 and V is TRBV20-1; 7 nucleotides agree with TRBD2. The CDR3 sequence is 14 residues long. Germline loops: CDR1 DFQATT, CDR2 SNEGSKA (reference sequence). With 3 bases clipped from V and 5 bases from J, the junction kept 9 bases outside the gene matches. The CDR3 spells CSARGGGLEETQYF. In nucleotides, the CDR3 is TGCAGTGCTAGGGGGGGAGGGCTGGAGGAGACCCAGTACTTC.

This chain joins TRBV24-1 and TRBJ1-1; the D gene is possibly TRBD1 (6 bases). CDR1 is KGHDR, CDR2 SFDVKD, per germline. Trimming pared 3 bases from V and 3 bases from J, leaving 22 bases between. This CDR3 comprises 18 residues. The CDR3 coding sequence is TGTGCCACCAGTGATCGGATTCTACCGGACAGTGAGGACACTGAAGCTTTCTTT. Translation: CATSDRILPDSEDTEAFF.